This T cell receptor (beta chain) stems from a study of CD4 T cells in relation to SARS-CoV-2 and coronaviruses. Study-wide results and caveats: No donor gave both pre-pandemic and post-infection samples. Compared with monoreactive clones, crossreactive clones showed significantly weaker SARS-CoV-2 expansion.

Turning to this clone: What it binds is not known.

Produced via immunoSEQ multiplex PCR; TCRdb's table is partial and in-frame only. The sample has tens of thousands of clones; 75% to 90% are singletons. V gave up 3 bases and J gave up 4 bases; unmatched junction bases: 10. The CDR3 runs 16 residues. From germline, CDR1 is KGHDR and CDR2 SFDVKD. Before the COVID-19 pandemic, during about 2011-2019, CD4+ T cells were taken from unexposed donors. The sequence came from a human donor in good health. This sequence joins TRBV24-1 and TRBJ2-7; 8 bases align to TRBD2. The source material was memory CD4+ T cells from PBMCs. As DNA, the CDR3 is TGTGCCACCAGTGATCACCGAGCGGGAGCGTCTTACGAGCAGTACTTC. Protein product: CATSDHRAGASYEQYF.